Listed below are T cell receptor beta chains from one sample, sequenced in a study of PD-1 and CTLA-4 blockade in melanoma. Assay: immunoSEQ multiplex PCR; the TCRdb copy retains only in-frame clones and omits some. The sample comprises around 31,000 clones, approximately 90% of which are singletons, and 7% to 9.5% rests with the top ten. This specimen consisted of CD8+ T cells from peripheral blood, obtained from a patient given anti-PD-1 treatment. These receptors were taken from a human donor with melanoma. The CDR3 runs from the conserved cysteine through the conserved F or W. D genes are given only for firm matches. Rows give clone size only sometimes, using once, few, many, or a class for an expanded clone.

TRBV7-8	NA	TRBD1	TRBJ2-2	15	CASRTIGTVTGELFF	TGTGCCAGCAGGACCATCGGGACAGTCACCGGGGAGCTGTTTTTT
TRBV28	NA	NA	TRBJ2-3	18	CASSSALMTGKGGDTQYF	TGTGCCAGCAGTTCAGCCTTAATGACCGGGAAAGGTGGGGATACGCAGTATTTT
TRBV7-3	NA	NA	TRBJ2-1	13	CASSPDPADEQFF	TGTGCCAGCAGCCCGGACCCTGCAGATGAGCAGTTCTTC
TRBV7-9	NA	NA	TRBJ2-1	13	CASSLVVRNEQFF	TGTGCCAGCAGCTTAGTGGTGAGGAATGAGCAGTTCTTC
TRBV29-1	NA	TRBD1	TRBJ1-1	16	CSVEGGATGWNTEAFF	TGCAGCGTTGAAGGAGGGGCGACAGGGTGGAACACTGAAGCTTTCTTT
TRBV7-9	NA	TRBD1	TRBJ2-7	16	CASSFHRGPVSYEQYF	TGTGCCAGCAGCTTCCACAGGGGACCCGTTTCCTACGAGCAGTACTTC
TRBV30	NA	NA	TRBJ1-4	14	CAWSESVSNEKLFF	TGTGCCTGGAGTGAAAGCGTCTCTAATGAAAAACTGTTTTTT
TRBV15	NA	TRBD1	TRBJ1-5	15	CATSRDSGQGEPQHF	TGTGCCACCAGCAGAGATTCGGGACAGGGAGAGCCCCAGCATTTT
TRBV3-1/TRBV3-2	NA	NA	TRBJ2-3	15	CASSQEGRMGDTQYF	TGTGCCAGCAGCCAAGAGGGGCGAATGGGAGATACGCAGTATTTT
TRBV4-2	NA	TRBD1	TRBJ2-5	15	CASSQARGQQETQYF	TGTGCCAGCAGCCAAGCCAGGGGACAGCAAGAGACCCAGTACTTC
TRBV29-1	NA	TRBD2	TRBJ2-7	13	CSVRFSGTYEQYF	TGCAGCGTAAGGTTTAGCGGGACCTACGAGCAGTACTTC
TRBV7-9	NA	TRBD1	TRBJ1-2	14	CASSSDRKFYGYTF	TGTGCCAGCAGCTCGGACAGGAAGTTCTATGGCTACACCTTC
TRBV9	NA	NA	TRBJ1-5	14	CASSTDGRNQPQHF	TGTGCCAGCAGCACCGACGGCCGCAATCAGCCCCAGCATTTT
TRBV19	NA	NA	TRBJ1-5	15	CASSLDSYSNQPQHF	TGTGCCAGTAGTTTGGACAGCTATAGCAATCAGCCCCAGCATTTT
TRBV7-9	NA	NA	TRBJ2-7	16	CASSSTTFSPSYEQYF	TGTGCCAGCAGCTCAACCACCTTCTCTCCCTCCTACGAGCAGTACTTC
TRBV6-5	NA	NA	TRBJ1-5	13	CASSYNSNQPQHF	TGTGCCAGCAGTTACAATAGCAATCAGCCCCAGCATTTT
TRBV5-5	NA	TRBD1	TRBJ2-5	14	CASSFGTGQETQYF	TGTGCCAGCAGCTTCGGGACAGGCCAAGAGACCCAGTACTTC
TRBV6-2/TRBV6-3	NA	NA	TRBJ2-3	15	CASSYGWGATDTQYF	TGTGCCAGCAGTTACGGGTGGGGGGCCACAGATACGCAGTATTTT
TRBV6-6	NA	NA	TRBJ2-2	14	CASSPRLGTGELFF	TGTGCCAGCAGTCCCCGGTTGGGGACCGGGGAGCTGTTTTTT
TRBV15	NA	NA	TRBJ1-1	16	CATRSEHGGGNPEAFF	TGTGCCACCAGGTCCGAACACGGGGGGGGTAACCCTGAAGCTTTCTTT
TRBV7-2	NA	NA	TRBJ2-2	12	CASQDHTGELFF	TGTGCCAGCCAGGATCATACCGGGGAGCTGTTTTTT
TRBV7-9	NA	TRBD1	TRBJ1-2	11	CASQGDYGYTF	TGTGCCAGCCAGGGGGACTATGGCTACACCTTC
TRBV11-2	NA	TRBD2	TRBJ2-7	15	CASSSGTSGSYEQYF	TGTGCCAGCAGCTCCGGGACTAGCGGGAGTTACGAGCAGTACTTC
TRBV28	NA	TRBD1	TRBJ1-1	12	CASSLGDSQAFF	TGTGCCAGCAGTTTAGGGGACAGCCAAGCTTTCTTT
TRBV5-4	few	NA	TRBJ2-3	13	CASSPRAADTQYF	TGTGCCAGCAGCCCGCGCGCGGCAGATACGCAGTATTTT
TRBV13	NA	TRBD1	TRBJ2-4	12	CASSRQGGIQYF	TGTGCCAGCAGTCGACAGGGCGGCATTCAGTACTTC
TRBV19	NA	NA	TRBJ1-3	13	CATNIGPGNTIYF	TGTGCCACCAACATCGGGCCTGGAAACACCATATATTTT
TRBV5-5	NA	TRBD1	TRBJ2-1	16	CASSPTGTGAVMEQFF	TGTGCCAGCAGCCCTACCGGGACAGGGGCCGTAATGGAGCAGTTCTTC
TRBV7-6	NA	NA	TRBJ1-5	16	CASSLEQGGSNQPQHF	TGTGCCAGCAGCTTAGAACAGGGTGGGAGCAATCAGCCCCAGCATTTT
TRBV29-1	NA	NA	TRBJ2-2	13	CSVESANTGELFF	TGCAGCGTTGAGAGCGCGAACACCGGGGAGCTGTTTTTT
TRBV9	once	TRBD2	TRBJ2-1	13	CASSVGGGSEQFF	TGTGCCAGCAGCGTAGGGGGAGGGAGCGAGCAGTTCTTC
TRBV10-3	NA	NA	TRBJ2-1	15	CAISEAGQSINEQFF	TGTGCCATCAGTGAGGCGGGACAGAGCATCAATGAGCAGTTCTTC
TRBV9	NA	NA	TRBJ1-1	13	CASSVGGSTEAFF	TGTGCCAGCAGCGTAGGAGGAAGTACTGAAGCTTTCTTT
TRBV6-5	NA	NA	TRBJ1-1	13	CASSYSTNTEAFF	TGTGCCAGCAGTTACTCCACGAACACTGAAGCTTTCTTT
TRBV11-2	NA	NA	TRBJ2-3	14	CASSSRGEQDTQYF	TGTGCCAGCAGCTCCCGGGGAGAACAAGATACGCAGTATTTT
TRBV5-4	NA	NA	TRBJ1-4	16	CASSLRTAATNEKLFF	TGTGCCAGCAGCTTACGGACAGCGGCAACTAATGAAAAACTGTTTTTT
TRBV14	NA	TRBD2	TRBJ2-1	16	CASSQKGLAKDYEQFF	TGTGCCAGCAGCCAAAAGGGACTAGCTAAAGACTATGAGCAGTTCTTC
TRBV7-9	NA	TRBD1	TRBJ2-7	14	CASSSGQQKYEQYF	TGTGCCAGCAGCTCGGGACAGCAGAAGTACGAGCAGTACTTC
TRBV5-1	NA	NA	TRBJ2-3	14	CASSLRERGDTQYF	TGCGCCAGCAGCCTCCGGGAGCGTGGAGATACGCAGTATTTT
TRBV25-1	NA	TRBD1	TRBJ1-1	14	CASSSRDRGTEAFF	TGTGCCAGCAGTTCCCGGGACAGGGGGACTGAAGCTTTCTTT
TRBV6-1	NA	TRBD2	TRBJ2-5	17	CASSEAWGGNFQETQYF	TGTGCCAGCAGTGAAGCCTGGGGAGGGAATTTCCAAGAGACCCAGTACTTC
TRBV6-1	once	TRBD1	TRBJ1-2	16	CASSETGTGGAYGYTF	TGTGCCAGCAGTGAAACAGGGACAGGGGGCGCCTATGGCTACACCTTC